The T cell receptor beta chain described here comes from a study of human T cells and chemical hapten exposure. About the research overall: The patch tests put 0.01% DPC on the skin of the upper back and were read 6 days later.

CDR1 and CDR2 from the germline V gene are PRHDT and FYEKMQ (reference sequence). CDR3 length: 12 amino acids. This sample's time point: pre-sensitization, week 0. Sample treatment: therapeutic diphenylcyclopropenone sensitization with weekly scalp DPC. Overall study results and limits: DPC sensitization did not alter TCRs above 1 in 1000 frequency.

This clonotype has only a few counts. Antigen: not known. Unique molecular identifiers were linked by the library to individual cDNA molecules. In the original processing: The median was 95,638 TCRs per sample, ranging about 20,000 to 690,600. TCRdb analysed the RACE reads with MiXCR anew, one entry per CDR3 protein. The V and J calls come from TCRdb's annotation, not from the publication. The sample contains 300,000 to 450,000 distinct CDR3 sequences, about 5.1% of which appear only once. This material consisted of whole blood, taken in connection with sensitization to the hapten diphenylcyclopropenone (DPC). V is TRBV13 and J is TRBJ2-3, with TRBD2 as a possible D gene (7 bases). This sequence originates from a woman aged 50 to 60 with alopecia areata. Some clones in this sample may be carry-over from other donors' samples. The CDR3 coding sequence is TGTGCTGTCAAGGGGGGGCAAGGTACGCAGTATTTT. It encodes CAVKGGQGTQYF.